This is a list of T cell receptor beta chains from one sample in a study of vaccination and CD4 T cells after COVID-19. TCRdb re-called the PCR reads through MiXCR, storing one row per CDR3 protein. Altogether 13,000 to 15,000 distinct CDR3 sequences are present, less than 80% being singletons, with the ten largest covering around 1.2%. The sequencing here drew on CD4+ T cells from blood, taken after SARS-CoV-2 vaccination. Source of these receptors: a human donor who had recovered from COVID-19. Both conserved end residues are part of each CDR3. Each record gives: CDR3 length, V gene, D gene, CDR3 protein. The D gene is left open where the match is weak.

13 | TRBV10-3 | . | CAISESKKPGYTF
13 | TRBV7-3 | . | CASSAGPNEKLFF
15 | TRBV19 | . | CASNPRRTSTDTQYF
15 | TRBV19 | . | CASLNGPGNTGELFF
14 | TRBV30 | TRBD2 | CAWSIAGGAETQYF
13 | TRBV28 | . | CASRAGANYGYTF
11 | TRBV2 | TRBD2 | CASRGEGTQYF
13 | TRBV27 | . | CASSLWGNQPQHF
13 | TRBV6-5 | . | CASSYTDTGELFF
15 | TRBV20-1 | . | CSAIRGLAVPYEQYF
17 | TRBV19 | TRBD2 | CASSIPSGRGNTGELFF
15 | TRBV6-2/TRBV6-3 | . | CASSRTIGDSGELFF
16 | TRBV4-1 | . | CASSQGLKGNRAPLHF
13 | TRBV19 | TRBD1 | CASSRRDREWQYF
14 | TRBV5-4 | TRBD1 | CASSGTGATDTQYF
14 | TRBV6-1 | . | CASSETWVSGELFF
16 | TRBV7-2 | TRBD2 | CASSGGLAGVGDTQYF
12 | TRBV12-3/TRBV12-4 | . | CASRDGQGPQHF
15 | TRBV20-1 | TRBD2 | CSARGVAGLQETQYF
17 | TRBV15 | . | CATSRDLIRMGNQPQHF
15 | TRBV19 | TRBD1 | CASSGGTGINQPQHF
13 | TRBV2 | . | CASRGQYNSPLHF
14 | TRBV19 | . | CASSMRGVGEKLFF
14 | TRBV20-1 | . | CSASLRGAVDEQYF
15 | TRBV7-2 | . | CASKNERSSYNEQFF
15 | TRBV24-1 | . | CATRGGQLDNYGYTF
15 | TRBV7-2 | . | CASNFHSANTGELFF
14 | TRBV20-1 | TRBD1 | CSARVRDRGYGYTF
15 | TRBV7-2 | . | CASSLVRTSSYEQYF
15 | TRBV12-5 | TRBD2 | CASGLVIAGAGELFF
15 | TRBV11-2 | TRBD1 | CASSSKTGFQETQYF
15 | TRBV12-3/TRBV12-4 | . | CASSPAGRYNSPLHF
15 | TRBV24-1 | . | CATSDPTESSYEQYF
13 | TRBV6-1 | . | CASTLKINYGYTF
16 | TRBV20-1 | . | CSARDPTGAPEETQYF
15 | TRBV15 | . | CATSRDLARVTEAFF
16 | TRBV7-9 | TRBD2 | CASSSRTSGTQETQYF
14 | TRBV19 | . | CASSRRREDQPQHF
14 | TRBV28 | TRBD2 | CASSPTSPLGEQYF
14 | TRBV7-2 | TRBD1 | CASSFSTGLYGYTF
11 | TRBV19 | . | CASSNMDEQYF
13 | TRBV5-4 | . | CASSLAQRETQYF
14 | TRBV20-1 | TRBD2 | CSAPGTSNSYEQYF
16 | TRBV11-2 | . | CASSLEGQRASYEQYF
16 | TRBV7-6 | . | CASSLGPVSRTDTQYF
14 | TRBV24-1 | . | CATSDLWLGDEQFF
15 | TRBV7-2 | TRBD2 | CASSSWTSGTDTQYF
12 | TRBV6-5 | . | CASSSHSHRAFF
15 | TRBV30 | TRBD1 | CAWSVGQSSNQPQHF
17 | TRBV7-3 | TRBD2 | CASSSKTVAGVRETQYF
15 | TRBV20-1 | TRBD1 | CSARDLRTGIYEQFF